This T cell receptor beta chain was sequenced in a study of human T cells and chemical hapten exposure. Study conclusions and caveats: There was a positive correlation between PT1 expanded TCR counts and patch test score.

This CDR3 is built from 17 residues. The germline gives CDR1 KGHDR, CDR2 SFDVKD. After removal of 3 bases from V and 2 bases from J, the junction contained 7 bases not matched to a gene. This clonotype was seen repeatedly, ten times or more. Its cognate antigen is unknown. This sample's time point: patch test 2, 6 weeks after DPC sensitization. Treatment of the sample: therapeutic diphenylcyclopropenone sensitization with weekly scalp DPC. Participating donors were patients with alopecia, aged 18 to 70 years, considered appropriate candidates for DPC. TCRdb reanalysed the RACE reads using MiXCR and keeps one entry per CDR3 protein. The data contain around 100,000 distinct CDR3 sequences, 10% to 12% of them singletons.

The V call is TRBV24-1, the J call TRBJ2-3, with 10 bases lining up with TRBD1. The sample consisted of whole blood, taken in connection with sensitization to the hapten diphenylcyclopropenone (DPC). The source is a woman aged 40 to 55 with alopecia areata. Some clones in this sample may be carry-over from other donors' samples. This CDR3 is CATSDHRDRGITDTQYF. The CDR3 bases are TGTGCCACCAGTGATCACCGGGACAGGGGTATCACAGATACGCAGTATTTT.